The table lists the clone carrying this TCR beta chain with many counts. Its specificity is unknown. These data are taken from a study of T cells after yellow fever vaccination. Study in general: Fractions low in cell number were prepared with SMART-Seq v4 Ultra Low Input.

This CDR3 is built from 14 residues. Looked up from germline, CDR1 is DFQATT and CDR2 is SNEGSKA (reference sequence). The V end lost 2 bases, the J end lost 4 bases, and 12 bases lay between the germline ends. Whole-study results and caveats: After the booster, about 95% of CD4 and roughly nine tenths of CD8 primary-response clones were re-detected. Contaminating bulk clonotypes could be abundant in FACS-sorted repertoires.

A process of 5'RACE template switching, which added a universal primer site and UMIs, was used to make TCR cDNA. TCRdb reprocessed the 5' RACE reads with MiXCR, giving one entry per CDR3 protein. The sample includes 200,000 to 300,000 distinct CDR3 sequences, less than 9% of them seen just once. This receptor was identified in a man aged 30 to 39 who received the YFV17D yellow fever vaccine. The sequences come from CD4+ T cells sorted from PBMCs, collected 15 days after the yellow fever booster vaccination. The chain couples TRBV20-1 to TRBJ2-4; D may match TRBD1 or TRBD2 (7 bases each). The CDR3 coding sequence is TGCAGTGCTAGAAATCAGGGGGGGAAAAACATTCAGTACTTC. This encodes CSARNQGGKNIQYF.